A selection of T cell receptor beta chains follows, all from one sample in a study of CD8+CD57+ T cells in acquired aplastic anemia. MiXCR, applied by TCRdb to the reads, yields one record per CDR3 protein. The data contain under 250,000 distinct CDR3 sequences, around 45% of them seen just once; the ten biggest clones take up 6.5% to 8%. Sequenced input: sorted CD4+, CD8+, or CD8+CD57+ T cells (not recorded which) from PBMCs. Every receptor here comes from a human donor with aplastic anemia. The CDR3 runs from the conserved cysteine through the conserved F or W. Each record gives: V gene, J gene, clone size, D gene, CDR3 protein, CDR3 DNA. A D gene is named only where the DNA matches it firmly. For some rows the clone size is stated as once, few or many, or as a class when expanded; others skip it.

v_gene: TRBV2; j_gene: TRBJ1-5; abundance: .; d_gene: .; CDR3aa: CASSSDSSQHF; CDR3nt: TGTGCCAGCAGTTCCGATTCATCCCAGCATTTT
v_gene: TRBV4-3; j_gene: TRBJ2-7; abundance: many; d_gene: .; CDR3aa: CASSVNYGSYEQYF; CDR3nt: TGCGCCAGCAGCGTAAACTACGGCTCCTACGAGCAGTACTTC
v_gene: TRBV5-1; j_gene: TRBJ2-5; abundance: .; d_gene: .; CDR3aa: CASSLGSRQETQYF; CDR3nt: TGCGCCAGCAGTCTGGGGTCGAGACAAGAGACCCAGTACTTC
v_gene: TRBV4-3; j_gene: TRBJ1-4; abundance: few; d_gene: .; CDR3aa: CASSQDGGRWEKLFF; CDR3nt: TGCGCCAGCAGCCAAGATGGGGGGCGGTGGGAAAAACTGTTTTTT
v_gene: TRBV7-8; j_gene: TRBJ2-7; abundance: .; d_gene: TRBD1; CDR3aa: CASSSETGQGASEQYF; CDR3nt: TGTGCCAGCAGTTCAGAAACGGGACAGGGGGCGAGTGAGCAGTACTTC
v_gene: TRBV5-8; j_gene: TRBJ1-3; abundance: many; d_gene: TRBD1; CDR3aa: CASSLRQGRNTIYF; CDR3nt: TGTGCCAGCAGCTTAAGACAGGGAAGAAACACCATATATTTT
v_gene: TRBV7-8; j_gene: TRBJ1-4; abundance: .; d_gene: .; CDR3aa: CASSGGGRGNEKLFF; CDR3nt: TGTGCCAGCAGTGGGGGGGGCAGGGGAAATGAAAAACTGTTTTTT
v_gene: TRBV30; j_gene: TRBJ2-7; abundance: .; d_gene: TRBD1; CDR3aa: CAWSGTVRYEQYF; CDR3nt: TGTGCCTGGAGCGGGACAGTACGATACGAGCAGTACTTC
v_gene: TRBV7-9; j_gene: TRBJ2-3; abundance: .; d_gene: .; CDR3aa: CASSPSRGGDTQYF; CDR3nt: TGTGCCAGCAGCCCTAGTAGAGGGGGAGATACGCAGTATTTT
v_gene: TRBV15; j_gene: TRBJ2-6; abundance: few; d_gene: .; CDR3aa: CATSRDGSSGANVLAF; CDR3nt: TGTGCCACCAGCAGAGATGGATCCTCCGGGGCCAACGTCCTGGCTTTC
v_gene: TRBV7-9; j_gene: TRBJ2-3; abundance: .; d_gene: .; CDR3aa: CASSATSLYNEQYF; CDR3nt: TGTGCCAGCAGCGCCACTTCCCTATACAATGAGCAGTATTTT
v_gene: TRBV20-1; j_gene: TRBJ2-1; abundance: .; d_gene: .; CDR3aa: CSARDMYEQFF; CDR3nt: TGCAGTGCTAGAGATATGTATGAGCAGTTCTTC
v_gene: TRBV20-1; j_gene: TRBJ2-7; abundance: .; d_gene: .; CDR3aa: CSARGQLDYEQYF; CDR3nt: TGCAGTGCCAGAGGACAGTTGGACTACGAGCAGTACTTC
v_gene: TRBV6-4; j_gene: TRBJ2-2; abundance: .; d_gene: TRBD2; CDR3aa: CASSGTSGGTGELFF; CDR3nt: TGTGCCAGCAGTGGGACTAGCGGGGGGACCGGGGAGCTGTTTTTT
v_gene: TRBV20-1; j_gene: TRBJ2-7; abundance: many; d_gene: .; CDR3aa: CSASFREREQYF; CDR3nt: TGCAGTGCTAGTTTTCGGGAACGCGAGCAGTACTTC
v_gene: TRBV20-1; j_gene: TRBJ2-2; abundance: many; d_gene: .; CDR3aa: CSAREDKRNTGELFF; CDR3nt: TGCAGTGCTAGAGAAGACAAGCGGAACACCGGGGAGCTGTTTTTT
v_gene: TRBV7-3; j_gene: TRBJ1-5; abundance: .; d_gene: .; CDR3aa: CASSLIASNQPQHF; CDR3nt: TGTGCCAGCAGCTTAATAGCCAGCAATCAGCCCCAGCATTTT
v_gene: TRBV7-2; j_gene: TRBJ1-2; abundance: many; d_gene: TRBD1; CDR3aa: CASSSSWDSTLGYGYTF; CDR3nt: TGTGCCAGCAGCTCCTCCTGGGACAGCACTCTCGGCTATGGCTACACCTTC
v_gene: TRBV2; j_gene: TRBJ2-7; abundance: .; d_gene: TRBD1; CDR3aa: CAREGTGDSGEQYF; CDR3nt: TGTGCTAGAGAAGGGACAGGGGATTCGGGGGAGCAGTACTTC
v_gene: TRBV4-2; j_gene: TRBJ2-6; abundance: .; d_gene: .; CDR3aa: CASSQDVGIGANVLTF; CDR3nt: TGTGCCAGCAGCCAAGATGTCGGCATTGGGGCCAACGTCCTGACTTTC
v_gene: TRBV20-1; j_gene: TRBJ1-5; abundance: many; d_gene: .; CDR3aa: CSAREGYSNQPQHF; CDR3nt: TGCAGTGCTAGGGAGGGTTATAGCAATCAGCCCCAGCATTTT
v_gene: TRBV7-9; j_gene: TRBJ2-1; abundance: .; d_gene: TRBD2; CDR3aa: CASSRPSGPTPYNEQFF; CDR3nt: TGTGCCAGCAGTCGACCTAGCGGTCCGACACCCTACAATGAGCAGTTCTTC
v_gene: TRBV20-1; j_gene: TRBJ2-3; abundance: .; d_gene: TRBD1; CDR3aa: CSAAPGQGTDTQYF; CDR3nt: TGCAGTGCCGCCCCGGGACAGGGGACAGATACGCAGTATTTT
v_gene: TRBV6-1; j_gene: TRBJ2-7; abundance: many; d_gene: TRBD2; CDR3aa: CASSESSGSHEQYF; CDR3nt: TGTGCCAGCAGTGAGTCTAGCGGGAGCCACGAGCAGTACTTC
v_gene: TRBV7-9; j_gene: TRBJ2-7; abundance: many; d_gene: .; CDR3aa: CASSSGNTYEQYF; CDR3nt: TGTGCCAGCAGCTCCGGCAACACCTACGAGCAGTACTTC
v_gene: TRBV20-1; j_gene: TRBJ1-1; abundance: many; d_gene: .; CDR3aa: CSAKPAIGARDTEAFF; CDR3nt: TGCAGTGCTAAACCGGCGATCGGGGCTAGGGACACTGAAGCTTTCTTT
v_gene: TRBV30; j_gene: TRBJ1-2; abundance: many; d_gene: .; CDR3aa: CAWSWDALSMDTF; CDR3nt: TGTGCCTGGAGTTGGGACGCCTTAAGTATGGACACCTTC
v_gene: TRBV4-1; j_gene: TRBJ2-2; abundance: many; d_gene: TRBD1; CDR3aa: CASSQTGQANTGELFF; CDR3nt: TGCGCCAGCAGCCAAACGGGACAGGCGAACACCGGGGAGCTGTTTTTT
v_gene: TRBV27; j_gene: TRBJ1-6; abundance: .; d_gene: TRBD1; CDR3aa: CASSLRETGYNSPLHF; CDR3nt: TGTGCCAGCAGTCTGCGAGAGACAGGGTATAATTCACCCCTCCACTTT
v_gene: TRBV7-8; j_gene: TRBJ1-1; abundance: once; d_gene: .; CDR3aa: CASSLVGYEAFF; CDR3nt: TGTGCCAGCAGCTTAGTCGGGTATGAAGCTTTCTTT
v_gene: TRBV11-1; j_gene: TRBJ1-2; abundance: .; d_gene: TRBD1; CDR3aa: CASSPWVYGTDNYGYTF; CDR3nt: TGTGCCAGCAGCCCTTGGGTATACGGGACAGATAACTATGGCTACACCTTC
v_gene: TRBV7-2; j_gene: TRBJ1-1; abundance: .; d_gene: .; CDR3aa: CASSLDTIEAFF; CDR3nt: TGTGCCAGCAGCTTGGACACCATTGAAGCTTTCTTT
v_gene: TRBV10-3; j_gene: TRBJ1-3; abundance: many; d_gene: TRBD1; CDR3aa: CAISESGTGLFGNTIYF; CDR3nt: TGTGCCATCAGTGAGTCTGGGACAGGGCTATTCGGAAACACCATATATTTT
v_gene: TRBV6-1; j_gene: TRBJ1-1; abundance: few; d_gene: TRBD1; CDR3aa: CASGSRGQTEAFF; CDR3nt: TGTGCCAGCGGGAGCAGGGGGCAAACTGAAGCTTTCTTT
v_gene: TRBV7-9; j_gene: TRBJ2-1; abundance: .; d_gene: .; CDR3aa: CASSSLKGAFF; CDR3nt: TGTGCCAGCAGTTCCCTCAAAGGTGCGTTCTTC
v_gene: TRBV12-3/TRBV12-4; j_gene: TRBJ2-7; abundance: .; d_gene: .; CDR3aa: CASGLAQIEQYF; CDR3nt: TGTGCCAGCGGTTTAGCGCAGATCGAGCAGTACTTC
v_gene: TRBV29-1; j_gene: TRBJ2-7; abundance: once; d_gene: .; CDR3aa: CSVPGLPPYEQYF; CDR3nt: TGCAGCGTCCCCGGGCTACCGCCCTACGAGCAGTACTTC
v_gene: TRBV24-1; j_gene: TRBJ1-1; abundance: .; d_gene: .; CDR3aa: CAAPYLSENTEAFF; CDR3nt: TGTGCCGCCCCCTATTTGTCAGAGAACACTGAAGCTTTCTTT
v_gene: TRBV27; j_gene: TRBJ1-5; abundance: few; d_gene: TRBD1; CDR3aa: CASSKTDRGRNQPQHF; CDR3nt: TGTGCCAGCAGTAAGACCGACAGGGGCCGGAATCAGCCCCAGCATTTT
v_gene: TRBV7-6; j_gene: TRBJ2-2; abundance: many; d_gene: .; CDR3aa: CASSLGENTGELFF; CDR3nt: TGTGCCAGCAGCTTAGGCGAGAACACCGGGGAGCTGTTTTTT
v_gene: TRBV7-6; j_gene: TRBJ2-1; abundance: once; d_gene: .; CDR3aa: CASSVSNGGLYNEQFF; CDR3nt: TGTGCCAGCAGCGTTAGCAATGGGGGATTATACAATGAGCAGTTCTTC
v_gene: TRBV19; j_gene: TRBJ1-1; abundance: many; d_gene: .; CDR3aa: CASSIGLAGNTEAFF; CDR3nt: TGTGCCAGTAGTATAGGTCTAGCGGGGAACACTGAAGCTTTCTTT
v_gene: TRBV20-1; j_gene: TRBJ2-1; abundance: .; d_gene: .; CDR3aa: CSATRIRGAVFNNEQFF; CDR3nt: TGCAGTGCTACACGAATTCGGGGGGCCGTCTTTAACAATGAGCAGTTCTTC
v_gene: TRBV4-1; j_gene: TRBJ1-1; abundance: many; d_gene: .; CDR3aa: CASNEASSFVNTEAFF; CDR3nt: TGCGCCAGCAATGAGGCTTCCTCGTTCGTGAACACTGAAGCTTTCTTT
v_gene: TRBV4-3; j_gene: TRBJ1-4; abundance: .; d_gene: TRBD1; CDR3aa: CASSAAPRTGFNEKLFF; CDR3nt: TGCGCCAGCAGCGCTGCCCCGAGGACAGGGTTTAATGAAAAACTGTTTTTT
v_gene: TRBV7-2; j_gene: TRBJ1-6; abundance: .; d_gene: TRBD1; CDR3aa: CASRATGTGESPLHF; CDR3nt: TGTGCCAGCAGAGCCACCGGGACAGGCGAATCACCCCTCCACTTT
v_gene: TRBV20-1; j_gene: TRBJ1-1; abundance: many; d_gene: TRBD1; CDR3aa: CSARPGQGRSAAFF; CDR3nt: TGCAGTGCTAGGCCGGGACAGGGGAGGTCTGCAGCTTTCTTT
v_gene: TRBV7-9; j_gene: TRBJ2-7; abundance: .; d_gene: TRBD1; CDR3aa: CASSASRDREPYEQYF; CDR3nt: TGTGCCAGCAGCGCTAGCCGGGACAGGGAGCCCTACGAGCAGTACTTC
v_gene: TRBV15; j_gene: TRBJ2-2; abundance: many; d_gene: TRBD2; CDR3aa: CATSTPGLADANTGELFF; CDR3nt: TGTGCCACCAGTACTCCCGGACTAGCGGACGCGAACACCGGGGAGCTGTTTTTT
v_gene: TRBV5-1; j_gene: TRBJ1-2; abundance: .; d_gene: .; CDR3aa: CASSLVLAREGYTF; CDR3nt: TGCGCCAGCAGCTTGGTTTTGGCCAGGGAGGGCTACACCTTC
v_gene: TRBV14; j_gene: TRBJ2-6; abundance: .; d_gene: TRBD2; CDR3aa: CASSQEMRGEGSGANVLTF; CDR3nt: TGTGCCAGCAGCCAAGAGATGCGGGGGGAGGGATCTGGGGCCAACGTCCTGACTTTC
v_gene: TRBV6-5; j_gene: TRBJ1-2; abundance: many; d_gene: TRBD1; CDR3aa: CASSYKGGGLSGYTF; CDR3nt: TGTGCCAGCAGTTACAAAGGGGGCGGGTTGAGTGGCTACACCTTC
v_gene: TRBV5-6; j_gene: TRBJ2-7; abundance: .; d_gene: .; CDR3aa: CASSFLRAAYEQYF; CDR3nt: TGTGCCAGCAGCTTTCTCAGGGCAGCCTACGAGCAGTACTTC